These 10 T cell receptor beta chains were all obtained from the same sample, sequenced in a study of T-cell memory formation after mild COVID-19. TCRdb used MiXCR to reprocess the 5' RACE reads, holding one entry per CDR3 protein. The table has around 220,000 distinct CDR3 sequences, about 16% seen once; the top ten hold approximately 3.5%. Material for sequencing was PBMCs or a T cell subset sorted from them (not recorded which). Receptor source: a man between 18 and 35 years old who had mild COVID-19 (a few samples of this study predate the infection). Cell type and time point are not known.

The chain uses TRBV5-1 and TRBJ2-6, with D possibly being TRBD1 (6 bases). Germline CDR1 is SGHRS and CDR2 is YFSETQ. CDR3 length equals 14 residues. The V end lost 7 bases, the J end lost 2 bases, and 10 bases lay between the germline ends. The CDR3 sequence: CASLDRTGANVLTF. The DNA for the CDR3 is TGCGCCAGCCTTGACAGGACTGGGGCCAACGTCCTGACTTTC.

This clonotype was picked up a small number of times. The V gene is TRBV7-2, the J gene TRBJ1-1; no clear D. Germline V gives CDR1 SGHTA, CDR2 FQGNSA. The CDR3 spans 15 residues. V lost 0 bases and J lost 0, with 8 bases in between. The CDR3 is CASSLASVVNTEAFF. The CDR3 region has the DNA TGTGCCAGCAGCTTAGCGTCGGTCGTGAACACTGAAGCTTTCTTT.

The chain joins TRBV7-2 to TRBJ2-1, with D possibly matching TRBD2 (5 bases). V was cut by 3 bases and J by 13 bases, with 19 bases left in between. The germline V gene encodes CDR1 SGHTA and CDR2 FQGNSA. The CDR3 loop spans 14 amino acids. CDR3 region: CASSFGASGNRQFF. As DNA, the CDR3 is TGTGCCAGCAGCTTTGGTGCTTCCGGGAACCGACAGTTCTTC.

The gene calls are TRBV28 and TRBJ2-7; 14 nucleotides align to TRBD2. The ends lost 6 bases at V and 6 bases at J; junction bases unmatched: 4. The CDR3 runs to 14 residues. Germline CDR1 is MDHEN and CDR2 is SYDVKM. The DNA for the CDR3 is TGTGCCAGCAGAACCGGGACTAGCGGGGGCGAGCAGTACGTC. Translated, it gives CASRTGTSGGEQYV.

The chain carries TRBV6-2 or TRBV6-3 and TRBJ2-7; D might be TRBD1 (6 bases). Germline CDR1 reads MNHEY; CDR2 reads SVGEGT. The germline V and J ends were trimmed by 5 bases and 4 bases, with 15 bases remaining between them. CDR3 length: 14 residues. CDR3 nucleotides: TGTGCCAGCAGTGAACCGGGACAACGGTACGAGCAGTACTTC. Translation: CASSEPGQRYEQYF.

The chain has TRBV7-9 and TRBJ1-2; a possible D gene is TRBD1 (5 bases). Germline V CDR1 and CDR2: SEHNR, FQNEAQ (reference sequence). The CDR3 sequence is 15 residues long. V was cut by 5 bases and J by 0 bases, with 13 bases left in between. CDR3 bases: TGTGCCAGCAGCACCCTGGGAGGGGCTAACTATGGCTACACCTTC. Its translation: CASSTLGGANYGYTF.

The sample holds a few counts of this clonotype. Just one base apart from a much larger clone, this may be a read error. The genes are TRBV3-1 and TRBJ2-1, with 13 bases fitting TRBD2. The CDR3 length is 15 residues. V dropped 4 bases and J dropped 5; count of bases not matched to a gene: 2. The germline CDR1 and CDR2 sequences are LGHDT and YNNKEL (reference sequence). The CDR3 DNA reads TGTGCCAGCAGCCCCGGACTAGCGGGGGACAATGAGCAGTTCTTC. Its translation: CASSPGLAGDNEQFF.

The chain recombines TRBV6-4 with TRBJ2-7, with no clear D. Germline V gene data show CDR1 as MRHNA and CDR2 as SNTAGT. This CDR3 comprises 12 residues. V was clipped by 7 bases and J by 3 bases, with 10 bases between them. The chain's CDR3 is CASTSLDYEQYV. DNA of the CDR3: TGTGCCAGCACGAGCCTTGACTACGAGCAGTACGTC.

This clonotype came up a few times. This chain uses TRBV12-3 or TRBV12-4 with TRBJ2-3; D assignment may be TRBD1 or TRBD2 (6 bases each). V was trimmed by 6 bases and J by 1 base, leaving 14 bases between them. The CDR3 sequence is 15 residues long. As DNA, the CDR3 is TGTGCCAGCAGCATCCTCGGGGGCGGCACAGATACGCAGTATTTT. Protein sequence: CASSILGGGTDTQYF.

This chain connects TRBV6-1 to TRBJ1-1, with TRBD1 matching over 9 bases. The ends lost 8 bases at V and 4 bases at J; junction bases unmatched: 5. CDR3 size: 13 residues. Looked up from germline, CDR1 is MNHNS and CDR2 is SASEGT. The CDR3: CASHRGPGTEAFF. CDR3 DNA: TGTGCCAGCCACAGGGGGCCAGGCACTGAAGCTTTCTTT.